This is a list of T cell receptor beta chains from one sample in a study of blood T cell repertoires in COVID-19. The table came from immunoSEQ multiplex PCR; TCRdb's copy has only in-frame clones and leaves some out. Of about 220,000 clones in the sample, about 80% were seen once. Sequencing used peripheral blood. Source of these receptors: a woman aged 25 to 45 who had recovered from COVID-19. Each CDR3 is given with its conserved first and last residue.

j_gene	v_gene	CDR3aa
TRBJ2-3	TRBV7-6	CASSFTRDRGADTQYF
TRBJ2-7	TRBV5-1	CASSITSGSYEQYF
TRBJ1-6	TRBV6-5	CASITQGNNSPLHF
TRBJ2-7	TRBV13	CASSLDIRDEQYF
TRBJ2-7	TRBV28	CASRTTGSLIGEQYF
TRBJ1-5	TRBV28	CASSLSRVKPQHF
TRBJ2-1	TRBV5-1	CASSLDPTGGSYNEQFF
TRBJ2-2	TRBV7-3	CASSPPGTGTNTGELFF
TRBJ1-2	TRBV11-2	CASSLGGTPNYGYTF
TRBJ2-1	TRBV28	CASRLTGSNEQFF
TRBJ1-1	TRBV5-1	CASSPTTGGSVTEAFF
TRBJ2-1	TRBV7-3	CASRSGQKNEQFF
TRBJ1-5	TRBV27	CASSLARDRPYSNQPQHF
TRBJ2-1	TRBV30	CAWSRGGPLFNEQFF
TRBJ2-3	TRBV7-3	CASSPHSGGTLGDTQYF